These 21 T cell receptor beta chains were sequenced from one sample in a study of T-cell reconstitution after alpha-beta-depleted transplantation in children. Unique molecular identifiers were incorporated during preparation of the TCRbeta library. TCRdb re-called the PCR reads with MiXCR, one entry per CDR3 protein. The table records approximately 250,000 distinct CDR3 sequences, 9% to 10% of them present only once. The sample in question was PBMCs from the stem cell graft donor, obtained from the stem cell graft. The source of these receptors is a human donor who donated a stem cell graft to a child with SCID.

Ten or more counts support this clonotype. In DNA, the CDR3 is TGCGCCAGCAGCTTGGGGTGGAGGGACGGCAATGAGCAGTTCTTC. Translating it yields CASSLGWRDGNEQFF. V and J are TRBV5-1 and TRBJ2-1; D perhaps matches TRBD2 (6 bases). Germline V gives CDR1 SGHRS, CDR2 YFSETQ. This CDR3 region has 15 residues. V was clipped by 0 bases and J by 6 bases, with 13 bases between them.

This clonotype was recorded at least ten times. The chain has TRBV5-1 and TRBJ2-3, with 9 bases matching TRBD1. V lost 0 bases and J lost 1; bases outside the gene matches: 3. This CDR3 comprises 16 residues. The V gene's germline CDR1 is SGHRS and CDR2 YFSETQ. The CDR3 is CASSLARQGGTDTQYF. CDR3 coding DNA: TGCGCCAGCAGCTTGGCCCGACAGGGGGGCACAGATACGCAGTATTTT. Looking up the rest from reference TRBV5-1 and TRBJ2-3 gives the full variable domain: KAGVTQTPRYLIKTRGQQVTLSCSPISGHRSVSWYQQTPGQGLQFLFEYFSETQRNKGNFPGRFSGRQFSNSRSEMNVSTLELGDSALYLCASSLARQGGTDTQYFGPGTRLTVL.

J is TRBJ2-7 and V is TRBV28; D remains unclear. Trimming took off 5 bases at V and 5 bases at J, with 19 bases between the two ends. The CDR3 sequence is 15 residues long. CDR1 is MDHEN and CDR2 is SYDVKM in the germline V gene. CDR3 sequence reads: CASSLLGIGEDEQYF. CDR3 in DNA: TGTGCCAGCAGTCTTCTGGGGATTGGGGAAGACGAGCAGTACTTC.

At least ten counts were recorded for this clonotype. This chain joins TRBV10-3 and TRBJ2-7; D might be TRBD2 (6 bases). Germline lookup yields CDR1 ENHRY and CDR2 SYGVKD. CDR3 size: 13 residues. Trimming shortened V by 6 bases and J by 4 bases, and 13 bases separated the two germline ends. The CDR3 protein is CAIRGGNFYEQYF. The CDR3 DNA sequence: TGTGCCATCAGGGGGGGAAACTTTTACGAGCAGTACTTC.

This clonotype came up many times. The CDR3 loop is CASSAGDRVRAFF. The CDR3 DNA follows: TGCGCCAGCAGCGCCGGGGACAGGGTCAGAGCTTTCTTT. The gene calls are TRBV5-1 and TRBJ1-1; TRBD1 matches at 9 bases. This CDR3 has 13 amino acids. The J segment lost 10 bases and the V segment lost 4 bases, leaving 8 bases of the junction unmatched. Germline V gene lookup returns CDR1 SGHRS and CDR2 YFSETQ.

A few counts support this clonotype. V and J are TRBV12-3 or TRBV12-4 and TRBJ1-1, with D possibly matching TRBD1 (6 bases). The V end lost 1 base, the J end lost 0 bases, and 15 bases lay between the germline ends. The CDR3 covers 17 residues. The CDR3 region has the DNA TGTGCCAGCAGTTTAGAGGGGGGGCGGGATATGAACACTGAAGCTTTCTTT. This encodes CASSLEGGRDMNTEAFF.

V usage is TRBV7-3 and J usage is TRBJ2-2, with D uncertain. Trimming removed 3 bases from V and 5 bases from J, with 7 bases in between. Germline CDR1 and CDR2: SGHTA and FQGTGA. This CDR3 is 13 amino acids long. The CDR3 reads CASSLQATGELFF. The CDR3 nucleotides read TGTGCCAGCAGCTTGCAGGCTACCGGGGAGCTGTTTTTT.

This clonotype came up many times. The V gene is TRBV5-1, the J gene TRBJ1-1; D unclear. V was cut by 0 bases and J by 4 bases, with 13 bases left in between. The CDR3 is 15 residues long. CDR1 is SGHRS, CDR2 YFSETQ, per germline. DNA for the CDR3: TGCGCCAGCAGCTTGGCCCTGGGTTCAGGCACTGAAGCTTTCTTT. Protein sequence: CASSLALGSGTEAFF.

This clonotype showed up many times. The J gene is TRBJ2-7, the V gene TRBV7-3; tentative D call: TRBD2 (6 bases). Looked up from germline, CDR1 is SGHTA and CDR2 is FQGTGA. The CDR3 spans 13 residues. V dropped 5 bases and J dropped 7 bases, with 15 bases sitting between them. The CDR3 region is CASSPNRDFEQYF. The CDR3 DNA sequence: TGTGCCAGCAGCCCGAACCGGGACTTTGAGCAGTACTTC.

The V call is TRBV10-3, the J call TRBJ2-1; D is perhaps TRBD2 (5 bases). The CDR3 runs 14 residues. CDR1 and CDR2 (germline): ENHRY, SYGVKD. V was pared by 0 bases and J by 6 bases, with 9 bases between. As DNA, the CDR3 is TGTGCCATCAGTGAGTCGAGGGTTGGCAATGAGCAGTTCTTC. It yields the protein CAISESRVGNEQFF.

This clonotype was seen repeatedly, ten times or more. The CDR3 DNA sequence: TGCGCCAGCAGCTCGACCTGGACTGAAGCTTTCTTT. Translating gives CASSSTWTEAFF. This chain connects TRBV5-1 to TRBJ1-1; no clear D gene. Trimming pared 3 bases from V and 5 bases from J, leaving 8 bases between. The CDR3 covers 12 residues. The germline gives CDR1 SGHRS, CDR2 YFSETQ.

This clonotype was seen repeatedly, ten times or more. This sequence joins TRBV2 and TRBJ1-2; 8 nucleotides agree with TRBD1. The J segment lost 2 bases and the V segment lost 3 bases, leaving 8 bases of the junction unmatched. Per the germline V gene, CDR1 is SNHLY and CDR2 is FYNNEI. This CDR3 is built from 16 residues. The CDR3 protein is CASSEYRQGINYGYTF. CDR3 bases: TGTGCCAGCAGTGAGTACCGACAGGGGATCAACTATGGCTACACCTTC.

Ten or more counts support this clonotype. The V and J genes are TRBV18 and TRBJ2-1, with D possibly matching TRBD1 (6 bases). The germline CDR1 and CDR2 sequences are KGHSH and LQKENI. V was clipped by 3 bases and J by 4 bases, with 16 bases between them. The CDR3 runs to 16 residues. CDR3 in amino acids: CASSPFGTGTYNEQFF. In nucleotides, the CDR3 is TGTGCCAGCTCACCCTTCGGGACGGGGACATACAATGAGCAGTTCTTC.

This clonotype has a count of ten or more. This chain uses TRBV2 with TRBJ1-5; no reliable D call. Looked up from germline, CDR1 is SNHLY and CDR2 is FYNNEI. This CDR3 has 14 amino acids. The V end was cut by 2 bases, the J end by 4 bases, with 9 bases between. In nucleotides, the CDR3 is TGTGCCAGCAGTGAATCTTCGGCTAATCAGCCCCAGCATTTT. It specifies CASSESSANQPQHF.

This clonotype was seen at least ten times. The V call is TRBV28, the J call TRBJ1-2, with TRBD1 identical over 12 bases. CDR3 length: 18 residues. CDR1 is MDHEN and CDR2 is SYDVKM in the germline V gene. J lost 3 bases, V lost 6 bases, and 14 bases had no gene match. Here the CDR3 DNA reads TGTGCCAGCAGGCCTCCGGGGACAGGGGGCCTCTTATACTATGGCTACACCTTC. This encodes CASRPPGTGGLLYYGYTF.

This clonotype was picked up many times. This chain uses TRBV20-1 with TRBJ2-7; D perhaps matches TRBD1 (5 bases). Per the germline V gene, CDR1 is DFQATT and CDR2 is SNEGSKA (reference sequence). The CDR3 has 12 amino acids. V was pared by 6 bases and J by 4 bases, with 13 bases between. The CDR3: CSAALQEYEQYF. The CDR3 DNA reads TGCAGTGCAGCTTTACAGGAATACGAGCAGTACTTC.

The table lists this clonotype with many counts. This chain uses TRBV18 with TRBJ2-5; weak D call: TRBD2 (5 bases). The CDR3 runs 13 residues. Looked up from germline, CDR1 is KGHSH and CDR2 is LQKENI. Trimming removed 3 bases at V and 5 bases at J, with 10 bases between. As DNA, the CDR3 is TGTGCCAGCTCACCTCAGGAGGATGAGACCCAGTACTTC. This codes for CASSPQEDETQYF. Together with reference TRBV18 and TRBJ2-5, the CDR3 gives the full variable domain: NAGVMQNPRHLVRRRGQEARLRCSPMKGHSHVYWYRQLPEEGLKFMVYLQKENIIDESGMPKERFSAEFPKEGPSILRIQQVVRGDSAAYFCASSPQEDETQYFGPGTRLLVL.

The table lists this clonotype with many counts. This chain links TRBV6-4 with TRBJ2-1; 13 bases agree with TRBD2. The V and J ends lost 3 bases and 9 bases, in that order; junction bases with no gene match: 5. Germline CDR1 MRHNA, CDR2 SNTAGT. This CDR3 is built from 15 residues. The CDR3 here is CASSETSGGLSEQFF. The CDR3 coding sequence is TGTGCCAGCAGTGAGACTAGCGGGGGGTTGAGTGAGCAGTTCTTC.

This clonotype was detected ten times or more. The rearrangement links TRBV24-1 to TRBJ1-1, with D perhaps matching TRBD1 (6 bases). CDR1 is KGHDR, CDR2 SFDVKD, per germline. The CDR3 loop spans 13 amino acids. Trimming took off 9 bases at V and 0 bases at J, with 10 bases between the two ends. The CDR3 loop reads CATRDIMNTEAFF. In nucleotides, the CDR3 is TGTGCCACCCGGGACATCATGAACACTGAAGCTTTCTTT.

The chain carries TRBV14 and TRBJ1-1; D is possibly TRBD1 (6 bases). V was clipped by 4 bases and J by 11 bases, with 17 bases between them. The CDR3 runs to 13 residues. CDR1 is SGHDN and CDR2 is FVKESK in the germline V gene. The CDR3 DNA is TGTGCCAGCAGCCCACAAACAGGGTTTGGCGCTTTCTTT. It translates to CASSPQTGFGAFF. The full variable domain, its missing parts supplied by reference TRBV14 and TRBJ1-1, is EAGVTQFPSHSVIEKGQTVTLRCDPISGHDNLYWYRRVMGKEIKFLLHFVKESKQDESGMPNNRFLAERTGGTYSTLKVQPAELEDSGVYFCASSPQTGFGAFFGQGTRLTVV.

This clonotype turned up a few times. The CDR3 nucleotides read TGCGCCAGCATGCAGGGGGGGCTTGGGCAAGAGACCCAGTACTTC. It is translated as CASMQGGLGQETQYF. J is TRBJ2-5 and V is TRBV5-1, with D possibly being TRBD1 or TRBD2 (7 bases each). The V end was cut by 6 bases, the J end by 2 bases, with 17 bases between. This CDR3 spans 15 amino acids. The V gene's germline CDR1 is SGHRS and CDR2 YFSETQ.